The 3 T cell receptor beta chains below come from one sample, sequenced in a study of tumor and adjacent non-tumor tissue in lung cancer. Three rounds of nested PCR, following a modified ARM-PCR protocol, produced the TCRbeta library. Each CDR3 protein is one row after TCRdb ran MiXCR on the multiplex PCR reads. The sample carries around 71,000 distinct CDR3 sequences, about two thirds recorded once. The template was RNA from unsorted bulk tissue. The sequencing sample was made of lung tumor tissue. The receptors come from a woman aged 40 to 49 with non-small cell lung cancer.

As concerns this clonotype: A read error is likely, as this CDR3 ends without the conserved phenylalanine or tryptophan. The chain's CDR3 is CAGSLATGVGETQYS. CDR3 DNA sequence: TGTGCCGGCAGTCTAGCCACCGGGGTAGGGGAGACCCAGTACTCC. The gene calls are TRBV11-2 and TRBJ2-5; possibly TRBD2 for D (5 bases). From germline, CDR1 is SGHAT and CDR2 FQNNGV. This CDR3 is built from 15 residues.

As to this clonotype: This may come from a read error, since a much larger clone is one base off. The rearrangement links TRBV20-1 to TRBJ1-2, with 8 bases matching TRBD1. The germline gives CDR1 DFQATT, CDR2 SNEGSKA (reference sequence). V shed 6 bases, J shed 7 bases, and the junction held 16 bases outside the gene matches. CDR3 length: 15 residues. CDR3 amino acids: CSARNDRGPRAGYTF. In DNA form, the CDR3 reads TGCAGTGCACGAAACGACAGGGGTCCCCGGGCTGGCTACACCTTC.

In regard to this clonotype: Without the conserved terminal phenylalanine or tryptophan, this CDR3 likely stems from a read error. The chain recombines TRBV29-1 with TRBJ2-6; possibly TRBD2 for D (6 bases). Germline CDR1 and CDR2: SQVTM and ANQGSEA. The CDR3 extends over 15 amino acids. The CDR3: CGDDSGGSGANVLTL. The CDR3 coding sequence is TGCGGCGATGATTCCGGGGGCTCTGGGGCCAACGTCCTGACTTTA.